Only one count was recorded for the clone carrying this T cell receptor (beta chain). The antigen is undetermined. Repertoires were generated with immunoSEQ multiplex PCR, while TCRdb's copy carries only in-frame clones and drops some. Found here are about 160,000 clones, 85% to 90% of them singletons; the top ten hold about 6%. V was pared by 2 bases and J by 12 bases, with 6 bases of the junction left unmatched. The CDR3 has 14 residues. Germline V gene data show CDR1 as ENHRY and CDR2 as SYGVKD. This entry is derived from a study of cytomegalovirus exposure and HLA in healthy donors. Findings of the study overall: The study designated 150 or so TCR beta chains cytomegalovirus-associated.

This sequence joins TRBV10-3 and TRBJ2-7, with 14 bases lining up with TRBD2. Sequencing used PBMCs. The TCR originated in a woman aged 25 to 39 in good health and CMV-seronegative. The CDR3 DNA reads TGTGCCATCAGTGAGCTGGGACTAGCGGGAGCCTTGTACTTC. It specifies CAISELGLAGALYF.